This T cell receptor beta chain is drawn from a study of spatial heterogeneity in lung cancer (dated by TCRdb to between 2018 and 2021). Looking at the study overall: More beta-chain than alpha-chain transcripts were consistently detected, likely reflecting higher beta-chain transcript abundance. In the raw uncorrected reads, each unique combination of TCR and UMI appeared on average more than ten times. Both alpha and beta chains were TCR-sequenced in hundreds of tumor regions, approximately 68 matched nontumor lung samples and around 50 PBMC samples obtained at surgery. Nonsynonymous mutation counts, determined by whole-exome sequencing of tumor tissue, were related to TCR repertoire features. The study quantitatively compared TCR alpha and beta repertoires across multiple tumor regions, matched nontumor lung and blood in non-small cell lung cancer. What the work shows at the level of the full study, not this receptor alone: Ubiquitous expanded tumor TCRs showed up in blood more often at tumor resection than at routine follow-up. Additional single-cell paired TCR alpha and beta sequencing was considered necessary to confirm, at a functional level, the hypothesis that regional TCRs recognize regional mutations.

Counted from cysteine to phenylalanine, this CDR3 has 11 amino acids. The kept DNA is CDR3 alone, 33 bases in frame from the first base. V lost 4 bases and J lost 13 bases, and the count of bases not matched to a germline gene is 2. According to the germline V gene, CDR1 reads SGHTA and CDR2 reads FQGNSA. Receptors were amplified or captured by 5' RACE. The sample was run on a NextSeq 500. In the TCR library protocol, a unique molecular identifier was attached to each TCR cDNA molecule so that PCR and sequencing errors could be corrected. In the source study's methods: TCR identification, UMI-based error correction and CDR3 extraction were performed with Decombinator tools. TCRs above a frequency of 2 per 1,000, corresponding to the top 1% of the tumor frequency distribution, were defined as expanded. Renyi diversity was calculated using the R vegan package after each repertoire was subsampled 100 times to 5,000 TCRs. CDR3 similarity networks were built from amino acid triplet string-kernel similarity, connecting CDR3s with pairwise similarity above 0.82. The public reads were reprocessed in TCRdb via fastp at Q25 and MiXCR, keeping in-frame beta chains. Rows matching on CDR3 protein sequence are summarized as one entry with the most common DNA and genes. TCRdb's processing, not the authors', yielded these V and J calls. In this sample the table shows tens of thousands of distinct CDR3 sequences, over 9.5% of which occur a single time. The top ten constitute about 38% of the sample.

At least ten counts were recorded for this clonotype. The antigen it recognizes is unknown. Base qualities are not at hand, and no much larger clone is one base apart. Interpreted using the paper, the time point label stands for: sample taken at primary tumor resection. TCR sequencing used whole RNA extracted from tumor and nontumor lung tissue, or from cryopreserved PBMC samples, without cell sorting. Samples were obtained from approximately 77 patients with early-stage, untreated non-small cell lung cancer from the lung TRACERx cohort. Patients were selected for TCR sequencing only if sufficient RNA was available from at least two tumor regions.

The source was PBMCs, collected at surgery. The chain was built from TRBV7-2 and TRBJ2-5; 11 bases in the middle match TRBD2. This clonotype originated in a male donor with early-stage non-small cell lung cancer. At the DNA level, the sequence is TGTGCCAGCAGCTCAGGACTAGCGGGGTACTTC. The encoded protein is CASSSGLAGYF.